This TCR beta chain comes out of a study of blood T cell repertoires in COVID-19. Cohorts were determined from participant-reported clinical history. It was within 2 weeks before study entry that exposed participants met a COVID-19 case. As processed by the authors: From reference gene primer amplification, estimates of nucleated cell counts were derived. The protocol was immunoSEQ multiplex PCR, while the TCRdb copy is restricted to in-frame clones and leaves out a portion. The DNA was the basis for D and trimming; V, J and clone size are from that table. The repertoire holds 250,000 or so clones, more than 75% seen once, with more than 6.5% in the top ten. Trimming left V 2 bases short and J 5 bases short, with 18 bases between. The CDR3 covers 16 residues. CDR1 and CDR2 from the germline V gene are MNHEY and SVGAGI.

The rearrangement uses TRBV6-5 and TRBJ2-5, with D perhaps TRBD2 (6 bases). The sequenced sample was PBMCs or T cells enriched from blood (not recorded which). This TCR was recovered from a woman aged 45-65 years who had been exposed to COVID-19. The CDR3 reads CASSYRGTLRRETQYF. The CDR3 DNA follows: TGTGCCAGCAGTTACCGCGGGACTCTCCGGAGGGAGACCCAGTACTTC.